This T cell receptor beta chain is from a study of vaccination effects on CD4 cells after COVID-19. Assay: immunoSEQ multiplex PCR; the TCRdb copy retains only in-frame clones and omits some. This table has some 28,000 clones, about 81% appearing once. ViraFEST assay sequencing came after antigen-specific CD4+ T cells were expanded with viral peptide pools. Once cultured for approximately 10 days, the cells underwent separation to obtain CD4+ T cells. According to the study, vaccine recipients showed no prior SARS-CoV-2 infection and negative nucleocapsid antibodies. Half the medium was replaced with IL-2 medium on days 3 and 7. Germline V gene data show CDR1 as LNHDA and CDR2 as SQIVND (reference sequence). This CDR3 is built from 16 residues. Trimming removed 6 bases at V and 3 bases at J, with 21 bases between. As for this clone: Its antigen is as yet unknown.

Study-wide points: Marked clonal contraction of both clone types appeared late after vaccination.

This specimen was CD4+ T cells from PBMCs cultured with SARS-CoV-2 spike peptides, taken before COVID-19 vaccination. The TCR originated in a human donor who received a COVID-19 vaccine. The chain has TRBV19 and TRBJ2-7; TRBD2 is a possible D gene (6 bases). CDR3: CASSLGGTGNFYEQYF. CDR3 bases: TGTGCCAGTAGCCTCGGAGGGACCGGGAACTTCTACGAGCAGTACTTC. Filled out from reference TRBV19 and TRBJ2-7, the complete variable domain reads DGGITQSPKYLFRKEGQNVTLSCEQNLNHDAMYWYRQDPGQGLRLIYYSQIVNDFQKGDIAEGYSVSREKKESFPLTVTSAQKNPTAFYLCASSLGGTGNFYEQYFGPGTRLTVT.